This TCR beta chain comes out of a study of T cells in Graves' hyperthyroidism and ophthalmopathy. Study-level findings and limits: Also found in blood were most expanded thyroid clonotypes above 0.001.

It was RNA transcripts that yielded the amplified TCR beta CDR3 regions. When the TCR CDR3 underwent first-round RT-PCR, the HTBI primer set was used. In TCRdb, the multiplex PCR reads were re-called with MiXCR into one record per CDR3 protein. The sample records 600,000 to 650,000 distinct CDR3 sequences, under 25% being singletons. Notes on this clonotype: The antigen is unknown.

The V end was cut by 5 bases, the J end by 5 bases, with 7 bases between. The CDR3 is made up of 11 amino acids. CDR1 ENHRY and CDR2 SYGVKD come from the germline V gene. Material for sequencing was blood. The sequence was obtained from a man aged 30 to 39 with Graves' ophthalmopathy. This chain links TRBV10-3 with TRBJ2-7, with no clear D. The DNA of the CDR3 is TGTGCCATCAGTAACCCCGACGAGCAGTACTTC. Its protein product is CAISNPDEQYF.